This T cell receptor beta chain was sequenced for a study of CD8+ T cells in alopecia areata. Study as a whole: Tofacitinib dosing lasted 6 to 18 months, which was then followed by 6 months off drug. Study-level results: Higher clonality and more expanded CD8+ clones appeared in lesional than normal scalp.

Extraction and reverse transcription of RNA yielded cDNA as the sequencing template. Sequencing used immunoSEQ multiplex PCR; TCRdb keeps in-frame clones, though not all of them. This table holds 110,000 to 150,000 clones, about 60% found once. This CDR3 contains 12 residues. V lost 0 bases and J lost 4, with 6 bases in between. Germline V lookup: CDR1 SQVTM, CDR2 ANQGSEA. About this clone: Its antigen is not identified.

The sequences come from CD4+ T cells sorted from blood, collected at week 0. The clonotype originates from a human donor with alopecia areata. The chain employs TRBV29-1 and TRBJ2-5, with D unresolved. This CDR3 is CSVEEWGETQYF. Written as DNA, the CDR3 is TGCAGCGTTGAAGAATGGGGAGAGACCCAGTACTTC.